This is a list of T cell receptor beta chains from one sample in a study of T cells in Graves' hyperthyroidism and ophthalmopathy. From the multiplex PCR reads, TCRdb called clonotypes with MiXCR, one entry per CDR3 protein. The sample shows under 550,000 distinct CDR3 sequences, around 20% of them seen only once. Sequenced input: blood. The receptors here all came from a middle-aged man with Graves' ophthalmopathy. Each CDR3 is given with its conserved first and last residue. The order of the fields is clone size, V gene, J gene, CDR3 protein. Not every row has a clone size; where given, it reads once, few, many or a size class.

few	TRBV7-2	TRBJ2-5	CASSIPGLATETQYF
NA	TRBV15	TRBJ2-1	CATSGLGASGSSYNEQFF
NA	TRBV15	TRBJ2-5	CATRTGRAETQYF
many	TRBV19	TRBJ2-7	CASALLGGHEQYF
many	TRBV2	TRBJ2-7	CASRLGGLTYEQYF
NA	TRBV4-3	TRBJ2-7	CASSRAAGGYEQYF
many	TRBV7-2	TRBJ1-1	CASIRQRNTEAFF
few	TRBV12-3/TRBV12-4	TRBJ1-1	CASSFPQNTEAFF
NA	TRBV7-9	TRBJ2-3	CASSLAYELVQGDTQYF
many	TRBV28	TRBJ2-7	CASSFGSNYEQYF
few	TRBV28	TRBJ2-1	CAGSSVYEQFF
many	TRBV12-3/TRBV12-4	TRBJ1-5	CASAINQPQHF
NA	TRBV7-2	TRBJ2-2	CASSSAGGPGTGELFF
many	TRBV3-1	TRBJ1-2	CASSQSRDAFGYTF
NA	TRBV6-5	TRBJ2-1	CASSYSLYNEQFF
few	TRBV30	TRBJ2-1	CAWKTSGFSYNEQFF
many	TRBV5-1	TRBJ2-3	CASSLGLAGYTDTQYF
many	TRBV20-1	TRBJ1-5	CSASPLQGAGQPQHF